Listed here are 3 T cell receptor beta chains from one sample, sequenced in a study of cytomegalovirus exposure and HLA in healthy donors. The PCR used 60 Vbeta and 13 Jbeta primers. Sequenced by immunoSEQ multiplex PCR; TCRdb stores in-frame clones only, minus some. The table has about 150,000 clones, around 60% seen once; the top ten hold under 7.5%. Sequencing was done on a sample of PBMCs. The origin of the receptors is a woman aged 60-70 years in good health and CMV-seropositive.

The chain uses TRBV29-1 and TRBJ1-1, with D possibly being TRBD1 (6 bases). Germline values: CDR1 SQVTM, CDR2 ANQGSEA. V was cut by 4 bases and J by 5 bases, with 14 bases left in between. The CDR3 consists of 13 residues. CDR3 loop: CSVVTGAGTEAFF. Written as DNA, the CDR3 is TGCAGCGTTGTGACAGGAGCTGGGACTGAAGCTTTCTTT.

The gene calls are TRBV18 and TRBJ1-1; 8 positions match TRBD1. V gave up 3 bases and J gave up 9 bases; unmatched junction bases: 12. CDR1 is KGHSH and CDR2 is LQKENI in the germline V gene. The CDR3 covers 15 residues. CDR3 bases: TGTGCCAGCTCACCCCCCGGACAGGGCGAAGATAAAGCTTTCTTT. It yields the protein CASSPPGQGEDKAFF.

This chain connects TRBV6-1 to TRBJ1-2; D may be TRBD1 (5 bases). CDR3 length: 17 amino acids. Trimming shortened V by 0 bases and J by 4 bases, and 18 bases separated the two germline ends. Germline CDR1 is MNHNS and CDR2 is SASEGT. CDR3 sequence: CASSEARRDRRFYGYTF. In nucleotides, the CDR3 is TGTGCCAGCAGTGAAGCCCGGCGAGACAGACGCTTCTATGGCTACACCTTC.